Listed below are T cell receptor beta chains from one sample, sequenced in a study of T cells in localized non-small cell lung cancer. The method was immunoSEQ multiplex PCR; TCRdb's version includes in-frame clones alone and lacks a portion of them. The sample records about 78,000 clones, 84% being singletons. Sequenced here: peripheral blood, sampled before any cancer treatment. All receptors come from a man aged 40-75 years with stage I lung adenocarcinoma. Each CDR3 is given with its conserved first and last residue. A D gene is named only where the DNA matches it firmly. The size entry is marked missing in some rows and otherwise reads once, few, many or a size class.

j_gene | d_gene | v_gene | abundance | CDR3nt | CDR3aa
TRBJ2-1 | . | TRBV5-1 | . | TGCGCCAGCAGCTTGGCGCTGAGCTCCTACAATGAGCAGTTCTTC | CASSLALSSYNEQFF
TRBJ2-1 | . | TRBV6-1 | . | TGTGCCAGCAGTGTTAGCCTCGGCCGGGAGCAGTTCTTC | CASSVSLGREQFF
TRBJ2-2 | TRBD1 | TRBV29-1 | . | TGCAGCGTAGGGACAGGGAACGGGGAGCTGTTTTTT | CSVGTGNGELFF
TRBJ2-7 | TRBD2 | TRBV28 | . | TGTGCCAGCAGGCAAATCGGTCCCTTACTAGCGGGAGGCGACGAGCAGTACTTC | CASRQIGPLLAGGDEQYF
TRBJ1-5 | . | TRBV18 | . | TGTGCCAGCTCACCACTCCCGGCAGCCAATCAGCCCCAGCATTTT | CASSPLPAANQPQHF
TRBJ1-4 | TRBD1 | TRBV6-6 | . | TGTGCCAGCGGGACAGGGATGGCGGAAAAACTGTTTTTT | CASGTGMAEKLFF
TRBJ1-1 | . | TRBV9 | . | TGTGCCAGCAGCGTAGGGCAGAGAATAAACACTGAAGCTTTCTTT | CASSVGQRINTEAFF
TRBJ2-3 | TRBD2 | TRBV19 | . | TGTGCCAGTGAGCGGGGCGGACGAACAGATACGCAGTATTTT | CASERGGRTDTQYF
TRBJ1-2 | . | TRBV29-1 | . | TGCAGCGTTGAAGAGCGCGGGGATGGGGGGGTCCTTGGCTACACCTTC | CSVEERGDGGVLGYTF
TRBJ1-1 | TRBD1 | TRBV30 | . | TGTGCCTGGAGCACGTTGGGACAGGGGATGAACACTGAAGCTTTCTTT | CAWSTLGQGMNTEAFF
TRBJ2-1 | TRBD2 | TRBV6-5 | once | TGTGCCAGCAGTTACCCGGCTAGCGGGAGGCAACGGGAGCAGTTCTTC | CASSYPASGRQREQFF
TRBJ1-2 | TRBD1 | TRBV7-9 | . | TGTGCCAGCAGTTCCGGGACAGGGCCTAACTATGGCTACACCTTC | CASSSGTGPNYGYTF
TRBJ1-1 | . | TRBV28 | once | TGTGCCAGCCGTAGCGGAAGGGGCCATGCTTTCTTT | CASRSGRGHAFF
TRBJ1-5 | . | TRBV30 | . | TGTGCCTGGAGTGTAGGATCACATAGCAATCAGCCCCAGCATTTT | CAWSVGSHSNQPQHF
TRBJ2-7 | TRBD2 | TRBV4-1 | . | TGCGCCAGCAGCCAAGATAAGTTGCGAGCGGGAGATGGCGAGCAGTACTTC | CASSQDKLRAGDGEQYF
TRBJ1-4 | TRBD1 | TRBV7-8 | . | TGTGCCAGCAGCCCTACCAGGGGGCGGAGTGAAAAACTGTTTTTT | CASSPTRGRSEKLFF
TRBJ2-5 | . | TRBV7-8 | . | TGTGCCAGCAGCTTTGGCCGACAAGAGACCCAGTACTTC | CASSFGRQETQYF
TRBJ1-5 | . | TRBV13 | . | TGTGCCAGCAGCCAATCGGCGGGGGGGGACAATCAGCCCCAGCATTTT | CASSQSAGGDNQPQHF
TRBJ1-5 | . | TRBV6-6 | few | TGTGCCAGCATCAGGGTTCAGAATCAGCCCCAGCATTTT | CASIRVQNQPQHF
TRBJ2-2 | . | TRBV29-1 | . | TGCAGCGTTGACGCGACCGGGGAGCTGTTTTTT | CSVDATGELFF
TRBJ2-3 | . | TRBV4-2 | few | TGTGCCAGCAGCCAAGAAGGGTTTGATACGCAGTATTTT | CASSQEGFDTQYF
TRBJ1-5 | . | TRBV6-5 | . | TGTGCCAGCAGTAACGCGGCCAGCAATCAGCCCCAGCATTTT | CASSNAASNQPQHF
TRBJ1-3 | . | TRBV9 | once | TGTGCCAGCAGCGTAGGTCCACTGGGGGACACCCTTGGGTACACCATATATTTT | CASSVGPLGDTLGYTIYF
TRBJ2-7 | . | TRBV18 | . | TGTGCCAGCTCACTAAGCCCCTACGAGCAGTACTTC | CASSLSPYEQYF
TRBJ2-1 | . | TRBV11-2 | . | TGTGCCAGCAGCCCACGACTAGGCAATGAGCAGTTCTTC | CASSPRLGNEQFF
TRBJ1-2 | . | TRBV4-3 | . | TGCGCCAGCAGCCAAGATAATCGAACTCCCCCCTATGGCTACACCTTC | CASSQDNRTPPYGYTF
TRBJ1-1 | . | TRBV28 | . | TGTGCCAGCAGTTTAAACAGGAACACTGAAGCTTTCTTT | CASSLNRNTEAFF
TRBJ1-5 | . | TRBV6-1 | . | TGTGCCAGCAGCCAGGATACAGGGAAATATCAGCCCCAGCATTTT | CASSQDTGKYQPQHF
TRBJ2-1 | . | TRBV18 | . | TGTGCCAGCTCACCAGGGGCCACTTCCTACAATGAGCAGTTCTTC | CASSPGATSYNEQFF
TRBJ2-1 | . | TRBV5-4 | . | TGTGCCAGCAGCCCGGATCCAGCCCGGGAGCAGTTCTTC | CASSPDPAREQFF
TRBJ2-7 | TRBD1 | TRBV18 | . | TGTGCCAGCTCACTTCAGGGGGCCGACGAGCAGTACTTC | CASSLQGADEQYF
TRBJ1-4 | TRBD1 | TRBV6-5 | . | TGTGCCAGCTGTTGTCCCGGGACAGGGCGTGGGGAAAAACTGTTTTTT | CASCCPGTGRGEKLFF
TRBJ1-1 | . | TRBV11-3 | . | TGTGCCAGCAGCCACCGACAGAACACTGAAGCTTTCTTT | CASSHRQNTEAFF
TRBJ2-7 | . | TRBV18 | few | TGTGCCAGCTCACCACAGGCTTCGAGCTCCTACGAGCAGTACTTC | CASSPQASSSYEQYF
TRBJ2-5 | . | TRBV11-2 | . | TGTGCCAGCAGCCCGAACCAAGAGACCCAGTACTTC | CASSPNQETQYF
TRBJ1-3 | . | TRBV2 | . | TGTGCCAGCAGTGACCTACAAAGCTCTGGAAACACCATATATTTT | CASSDLQSSGNTIYF